Below, one T cell receptor (beta chain) is given with its context. Its antigen is unknown. The data stem from a study of shared clonotypes between healthy human individuals. Study-level information: For every donor, three CD4 naive, three CD4 memory, two CD8 naive and one CD8 memory plates were used.

Donors comprised only Caucasian adults living in Nashville, Tennessee. General study findings and limits: The small donor group covered limited genetic and exposure diversity. The naive CD4 repertoires of a handful of donors were compared, and around 4.9% of clonotypes were shared.

CDR3 length: 14 residues. Germline lookup yields CDR1 SGHAT and CDR2 FQNNGV. Deletions cut 5 bases from V and 3 bases from J, with 14 bases between. Libraries were prepared by immunoSEQ multiplex PCR; TCRdb keeps only in-frame clonotypes and omits some of them. Here the sample spans 2 million to 2.5 million clones, 80% to 95% being singletons. The receptor's source is a young man in good health. Some clones in this sample may be carry-over from other donors' samples. Sequencing was carried out using naive CD4+ T cells from PBMCs. Subset given: CD45RA+ positively selected. The chain joins TRBV11-2 to TRBJ2-7, with D unclear. Here the CDR3 DNA reads TGTGCCAGCAGCAGACGTGCAGGATTCTACGAGCAGTACTTC. Translation: CASSRRAGFYEQYF. Full variable domain (remainder filled in from reference TRBV11-2 and TRBJ2-7): EAGVAQSPRYKIIEKRQSVAFWCNPISGHATLYWYQQILGQGPKLLIQFQNNGVVDDSQLPKDRFSAERLKGVDSTLKIQPAKLEDSAVYLCASSRRAGFYEQYFGPGTRLTVT.